Sequencing of this TCR beta chain was carried out in a study of blood T cell repertoires in COVID-19. Across the study: Sites across the United States, Italy and Spain contributed samples from acute and convalescent COVID-19. PBMCs, B-cell-depleted T cells, or T cells provided the cDNA or gDNA that made up the material.

Only one count was recorded for this clone. The CDR3 length is 15 residues. The V gene lost 0 bases and the J gene lost 7 bases, with 14 bases spanning the gap. Per germline, CDR1 SGHRS and CDR2 YFSETQ. Per the original methods: Nucleated cell counts were estimated from reference gene primer amplification. Using immunoSEQ multiplex PCR, the repertoire was profiled, and TCRdb retains in-frame clones only, with some absent. That table furnishes V, J and clone size, whereas the DNA furnished D and trimming. The sample has about 39,000 clones; approximately 85% are singletons. The TCR originated in a man in his 60s with acute or convalescent COVID-19. The source material was peripheral blood. This chain connects TRBV5-1 to TRBJ1-5, with D perhaps TRBD1 (5 bases). The CDR3 coding sequence is TGCGCCAGCAGCTTGGAGCCGGGGGGTAGCCAGCCCCAGCATTTT. Amino acids: CASSLEPGGSQPQHF.